The clone carrying this TCR beta chain was found a few times. Its specificity is unknown. With molecular barcodes, quantitative 5'-RACE was used to make the TCR beta libraries. TCRdb re-analysed the 5' RACE reads in MiXCR, keeping a single row per CDR3 protein. The sample records about 300,000 distinct CDR3 sequences, roughly 10% being singletons. This record comes from a study of CD8 T cells in ankylosing spondylitis. Study results and limitations: In reactive arthritis synovial fluid and blood, some motif variants had been reported before.

The CDR3 loop spans 14 amino acids. Trimming stripped 1 base from V and 7 bases from J, with 17 bases between. The germline CDR1 and CDR2 sequences are DFQATT and SNEGSKA (reference sequence). The rearrangement uses TRBV20-1 and TRBJ2-7; D could derive from TRBD1 or TRBD2 (5 bases each). The clonotype originates from a female donor with ankylosing spondylitis or in good health (not recorded which). The sample taken for sequencing was blood, either unsorted or a sorted T cell fraction (not recorded which). CDR3 loop: CSARVPGALGEQYF. The CDR3 coding sequence is TGCAGTGCTAGAGTACCCGGGGCCCTAGGGGAGCAGTACTTC.